The rows below give T cell receptor beta chains drawn from one sample of a study of T cells after somatic rescue of genetic block. The repertoire was sequenced with immunoSEQ multiplex PCR; TCRdb's copy has only in-frame clones and lacks some. This table holds tens of thousands of clones, just under 95% found once. The sequenced material came from peripheral blood mononuclear cells (PBMCs). These receptors came from a man aged 35-49 years. CDR3s include the opening cysteine and the closing phenylalanine or tryptophan. Each record gives: D gene, J gene, clone size, V gene, CDR3 DNA, CDR3 protein. A D gene is named only where the DNA matches it firmly. Not every row has a clone size; where given, it reads once, few, many or a size class.

>TRBD2|TRBJ2-3|NA|TRBV6-1
TGTGCCAGCAGTTCGACTAGCGCGATTGGGGATACGCAGTATTTT
CASSSTSAIGDTQYF
>NA|TRBJ1-2|NA|TRBV25-1
TGTGCCAGCAGACCGATCAAGGAGCCCCCCTATGGCTACACCTTC
CASRPIKEPPYGYTF
>NA|TRBJ2-5|NA|TRBV4-1
TGCGCCAGCAGCCGCGGGCCAATCCAAGAGACCCAGTACTTC
CASSRGPIQETQYF
>TRBD2|TRBJ2-6|NA|TRBV7-9
TGTGCCAGCAGCAACCGCGGGGGGTCTGGGGCCAACGTCCTGACTTTC
CASSNRGGSGANVLTF
>NA|TRBJ2-3|NA|TRBV15
TGTGCCACCAGCAGAGATGTAGGCGGGAGCACAGATACGCAGTATTTT
CATSRDVGGSTDTQYF
>NA|TRBJ2-2|NA|TRBV5-1
TGCGCCAGCAGCTTGGCCCCTGGGCTGAACACCGGGGAGCTGTTTTTT
CASSLAPGLNTGELFF
>NA|TRBJ2-1|NA|TRBV18
TGTGCCAGCTCGCCCCGGGAAAGGAGCTCCTACAATGAGCAGTTCTTC
CASSPRERSSYNEQFF
>NA|TRBJ1-5|once|TRBV6-5
TGTGCCAGCAGTTACTCGAGGAATCAGCCCCAGCATTTT
CASSYSRNQPQHF
>NA|TRBJ1-2|NA|TRBV19
TGTGCCAGTAGTACCGGAGGGCAGGCCCTCTATGGCTACACCTTC
CASSTGGQALYGYTF
>NA|TRBJ1-1|NA|TRBV2
TGTGCCAGTGGCGGGGGCCAGGCCACTGAAGCTTTCTTT
CASGGGQATEAFF
>TRBD2|TRBJ2-7|NA|TRBV27
TGTGCCAGCAGCAGACTAGCGGGAGGATCCACCGCCTACGAGCAGTACTTC
CASSRLAGGSTAYEQYF
>TRBD2|TRBJ2-2|NA|TRBV28
TGTGCCACCGCGGGGGGCTGGAACACCGGGGAGCTGTTTTTT
CATAGGWNTGELFF
>TRBD1|TRBJ2-7|NA|TRBV6-6
TGTGCCAGCAGGGGGGGCCCGGGACAGGGACACTTC
CASRGGPGQGHF
>NA|TRBJ1-6|NA|TRBV5-1
TGCGCCAGCAGCGCCTATGACAGGACGAATTCACCCCTCCACTTT
CASSAYDRTNSPLHF
>NA|TRBJ2-2|NA|TRBV7-3
TGTGCCAGCAGCTTCACGAACACCGGGGAGCTGTTTTTT
CASSFTNTGELFF
>NA|TRBJ2-7|NA|TRBV10-3
TGTGCCATCAGTGAGTCGGTGTCCTACGAGCAGTACTTC
CAISESVSYEQYF
>TRBD2|TRBJ2-5|NA|TRBV4-1
TGCGCCAGCAGCCCTAGGACTAGGAGCCAAGAGACCCAGTACTTC
CASSPRTRSQETQYF
>NA|TRBJ2-1|NA|TRBV4-1
TGCGCCAGCAGCCAACGGGAGAGCTCCTACAATGAGCAGTTCTTC
CASSQRESSYNEQFF
>TRBD1|TRBJ1-6|once|TRBV7-6
TGTGCCAGCAGCTCAGGGACAGGGGACTCACCCCTCCACTTT
CASSSGTGDSPLHF
>NA|TRBJ1-4|NA|TRBV6-5
TGTGCCAGCAGCGGGGACGGAACTAATGAAAAACTGTTTTTT
CASSGDGTNEKLFF
>TRBD2|TRBJ2-1|NA|TRBV2
TGTGCCACAACCGGGACTAGAGTCAATGAGCAGTTCTTC
CATTGTRVNEQFF
>TRBD2|TRBJ2-5|once|TRBV7-2
TGTGCCAGCAGCTTTGCTAGCGGGGGGGGTCAAGAGACCCAGTACTTC
CASSFASGGGQETQYF
>TRBD1|TRBJ2-1|NA|TRBV10-3
TGTGCCATCAATCCCGGGACAGCGACCAATGAGCAGTTCTTC
CAINPGTATNEQFF
>NA|TRBJ2-7|NA|TRBV4-2
TGTGCCAGCAGCTTGGACGGCAGAGAGCAGTACTTC
CASSLDGREQYF
>NA|TRBJ2-1|NA|TRBV4-2
TGTGCCAGCAGCCAAAGGGACGTACGAAGCTCCTACAATGAGCAGTTCTTC
CASSQRDVRSSYNEQFF
>NA|TRBJ1-5|few|TRBV7-2
TGTGCCAGCAGCTCTCAGGGACCTGAGCAGCCCCAGCATTTT
CASSSQGPEQPQHF
>NA|TRBJ1-6|NA|TRBV28
TGTGCCAGCAGCCCTGACCCGCCGTTACATAATAATTCACCCCTCCACTTT
CASSPDPPLHNNSPLHF
>NA|TRBJ2-3|once|TRBV4-1
TGCGCCAGCAGCCAAGAGGGACAGCGGGCCGATACGCAGTATTTT
CASSQEGQRADTQYF
>NA|TRBJ1-1|NA|TRBV11-3
TGTGCCAGCAGCCACTTCGGGCAGCTGAACACTGAAGCTTTCTTT
CASSHFGQLNTEAFF
>NA|TRBJ2-4|NA|TRBV5-1
TGCGCCAGCAGCTTGGTCCGGACGAGCATTCAGTACTTC
CASSLVRTSIQYF
>NA|TRBJ2-2|NA|TRBV5-1
TGCGCCAGCAGCGACGGAGGAGTCGGGGAGCTGTTTTTT
CASSDGGVGELFF
>TRBD2|TRBJ2-2|NA|TRBV4-3
TGCGCCAGCAGCCCGCTAGCGGGAGCGGTCACCGGGGAGCTGTTTTTT
CASSPLAGAVTGELFF
>TRBD1|TRBJ2-3|NA|TRBV19
TGTGCCAGTAGTAAGGGACAGCAGGCCACAGATACGCAGTATTTT
CASSKGQQATDTQYF
>NA|TRBJ1-1|NA|TRBV2
TGTGCCAGCACTCAGGGTACGGACACTGAAGCTTTCTTT
CASTQGTDTEAFF
>NA|TRBJ2-7|NA|TRBV10-1
TGCGCCAGCAGTGAATCAGGGGATTACGAGCAGTACTTC
CASSESGDYEQYF
>NA|TRBJ1-2|NA|TRBV7-2
TGTGCCAGCAGCTTAGCGGCAGGGCACTATGGCTACACCTTC
CASSLAAGHYGYTF
>NA|TRBJ1-3|NA|TRBV9
TGTGCCAGCAGCCGGGGGGGAAACACCATATATTTT
CASSRGGNTIYF
>TRBD2|TRBJ2-3|once|TRBV5-4
TGTGCCAGCAGCCCGAACGGACTAGCGGAGACAGATACGCAGTATTTT
CASSPNGLAETDTQYF
>TRBD1|TRBJ1-1|NA|TRBV6-1
TGTGCCAGCAACTACCGGGACAGGGCCTCTGAAGCTTTCTTT
CASNYRDRASEAFF
>TRBD1|TRBJ1-6|once|TRBV19
TGTGCCAGTAGTATGGGGGACAGTAATTCACCCCTCCACTTT
CASSMGDSNSPLHF
>TRBD2|TRBJ2-1|NA|TRBV5-4
TGTGCCAGCAGCTCAAGGTCTGCGGGGGGGAACAATGAGCAGTTCTTC
CASSSRSAGGNNEQFF